Reported below is one T cell receptor beta chain. Its cognate antigen is unknown. The source of the sample is a study of blood T cells in healthy people across ages. Whole-study context: About one barcoded beta molecule per two T cells came from capture by template switching. Study-level points and caveats: There was a strong correlation between TCR beta diversity and naive T cell percentage.

Using a J-beta primer mix together with a sample-barcoded 5' primer, a second PCR was run for roughly 7 to 12 cycles. TCRdb fed the 5' RACE reads into MiXCR, producing one record per CDR3 protein. Of 1.5 million to 2 million distinct CDR3 sequences listed, about 32% are singletons. Germline-derived CDR1 and CDR2 are LGHDT and YNNKEL (reference sequence). This CDR3 spans 15 amino acids. This TCR was recovered from a woman younger than 45 in good health. The sample taken for sequencing was blood. The genes are TRBV3-1 and TRBJ2-7; D is possibly TRBD1 (5 bases). The J call is doubtful: the DNA matches TRBJ2-5 better. The CDR3, as DNA: TGTGCCAGCAGCCAAGTGGGGCTTGATCAAGAGACCCAGTACTTC. It codes for CASSQVGLDQETQYF.